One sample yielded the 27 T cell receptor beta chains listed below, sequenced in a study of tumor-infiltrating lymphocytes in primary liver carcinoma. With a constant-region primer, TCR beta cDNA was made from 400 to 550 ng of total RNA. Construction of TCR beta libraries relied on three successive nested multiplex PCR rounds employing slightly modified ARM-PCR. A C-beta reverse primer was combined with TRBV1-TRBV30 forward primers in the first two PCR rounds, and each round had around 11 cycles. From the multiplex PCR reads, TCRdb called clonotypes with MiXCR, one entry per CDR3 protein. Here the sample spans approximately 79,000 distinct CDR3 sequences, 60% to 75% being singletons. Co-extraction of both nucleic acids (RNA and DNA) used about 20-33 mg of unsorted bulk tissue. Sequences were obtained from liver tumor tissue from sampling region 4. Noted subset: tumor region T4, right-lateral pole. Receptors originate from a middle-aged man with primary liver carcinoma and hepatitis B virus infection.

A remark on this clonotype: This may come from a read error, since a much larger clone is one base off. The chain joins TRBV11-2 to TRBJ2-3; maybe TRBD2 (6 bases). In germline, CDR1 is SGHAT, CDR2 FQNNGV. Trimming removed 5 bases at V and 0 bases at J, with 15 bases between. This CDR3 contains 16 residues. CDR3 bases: TGTGCCAGCAGCCACGCGGGACGACCGAGCACAGATACGCAGTATTTT. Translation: CASSHAGRPSTDTQYF.

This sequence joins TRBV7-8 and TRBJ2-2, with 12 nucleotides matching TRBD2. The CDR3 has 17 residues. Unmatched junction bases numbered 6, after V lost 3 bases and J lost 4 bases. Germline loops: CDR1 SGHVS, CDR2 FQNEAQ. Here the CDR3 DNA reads TGTGCCAGCAGCTTTGCCGTGACTAGCGGGAGCACCGGGGAGCTGTTTTTT. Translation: CASSFAVTSGSTGELFF.

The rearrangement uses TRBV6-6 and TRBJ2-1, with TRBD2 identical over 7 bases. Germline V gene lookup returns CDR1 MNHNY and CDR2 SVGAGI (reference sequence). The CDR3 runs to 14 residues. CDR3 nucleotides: TGTGTCAGTAGTTACGGCGGGAGAGCGGTTGAGCAGTTCTTC. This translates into CVSSYGGRAVEQFF.

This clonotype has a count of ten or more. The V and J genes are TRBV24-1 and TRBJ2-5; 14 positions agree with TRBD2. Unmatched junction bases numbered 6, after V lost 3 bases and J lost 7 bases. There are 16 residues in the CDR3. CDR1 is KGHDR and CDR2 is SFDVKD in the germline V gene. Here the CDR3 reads CATSDRGLAGGGTQYF. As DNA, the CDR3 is TGTGCCACCAGTGATCGAGGACTAGCGGGAGGTGGGACCCAGTACTTC.

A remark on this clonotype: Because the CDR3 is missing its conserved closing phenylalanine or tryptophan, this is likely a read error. This CDR3 is CSVENTDAQYL. The CDR3 DNA sequence: TGCAGCGTTGAAAACACAGATGCGCAGTATTTG. V and J are TRBV29-1 and TRBJ2-3, with D uncertain. The V gene's germline CDR1 is SQVTM and CDR2 ANQGSEA. The CDR3 length is 11 residues.

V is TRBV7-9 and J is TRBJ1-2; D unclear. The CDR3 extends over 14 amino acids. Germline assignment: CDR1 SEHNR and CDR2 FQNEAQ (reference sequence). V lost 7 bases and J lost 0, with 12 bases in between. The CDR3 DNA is TGTGCCAGCAACTCAGAAACAGCTAACTATGGCTACACCTTC. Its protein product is CASNSETANYGYTF.

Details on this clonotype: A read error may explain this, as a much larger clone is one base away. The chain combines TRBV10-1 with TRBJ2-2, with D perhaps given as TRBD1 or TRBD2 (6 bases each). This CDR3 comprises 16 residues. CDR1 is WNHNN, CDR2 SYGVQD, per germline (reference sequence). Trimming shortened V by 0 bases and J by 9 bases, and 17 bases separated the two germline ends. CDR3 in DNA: TGCGCCAGCAGTGAGTCGGGGGGCGTGATGACCTGGGAGCTGTTTTTT. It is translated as CASSESGGVMTWELFF.

CDR3 sequence (DNA): TGCGCCAGCAGCTCGGCCCCAGAGGTACCCCTCCACTTT. This codes for CASSSAPEVPLHF. The chain employs TRBV5-1 and TRBJ1-6; D remains ambiguous. The CDR3 runs to 13 residues. With 3 bases removed from V and 12 bases from J, the gap between germline ends came to 13 bases. Germline V gene sequence: CDR1 SGHRS, CDR2 YFSETQ.

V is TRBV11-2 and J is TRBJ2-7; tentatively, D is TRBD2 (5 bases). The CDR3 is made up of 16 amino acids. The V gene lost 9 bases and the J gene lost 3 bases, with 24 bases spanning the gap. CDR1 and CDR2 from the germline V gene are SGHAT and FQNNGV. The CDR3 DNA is TGTGCCAGTAAAGCGTGGGTAGCGAGAATGCACTACGAGCAGTACTTC. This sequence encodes CASKAWVARMHYEQYF.

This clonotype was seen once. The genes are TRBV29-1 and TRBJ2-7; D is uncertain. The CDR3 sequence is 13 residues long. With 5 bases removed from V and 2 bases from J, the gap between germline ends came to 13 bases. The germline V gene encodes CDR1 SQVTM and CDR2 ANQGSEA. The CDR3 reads CSVRNRETYEQYF. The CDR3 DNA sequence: TGCAGCGTTAGGAACCGCGAGACCTACGAGCAGTACTTC.

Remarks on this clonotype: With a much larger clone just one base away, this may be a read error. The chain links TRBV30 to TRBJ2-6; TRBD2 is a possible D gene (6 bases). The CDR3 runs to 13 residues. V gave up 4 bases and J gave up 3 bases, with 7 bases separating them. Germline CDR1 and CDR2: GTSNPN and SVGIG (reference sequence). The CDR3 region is CAWTDYGANVLTF. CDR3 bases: TGTGCCTGGACGGACTATGGGGCCAACGTCCTGACTTTC.

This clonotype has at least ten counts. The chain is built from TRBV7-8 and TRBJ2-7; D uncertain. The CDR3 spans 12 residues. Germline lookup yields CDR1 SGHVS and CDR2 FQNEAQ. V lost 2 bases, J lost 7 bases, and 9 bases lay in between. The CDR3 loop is CASSLIRGEQYF. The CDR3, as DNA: TGTGCCAGCAGCTTAATACGTGGGGAGCAGTACTTC. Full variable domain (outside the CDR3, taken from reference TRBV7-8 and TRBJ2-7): GAGVSQSPRYKVAKRGQDVALRCDPISGHVSLFWYQQALGQGPEFLTYFQNEAQLDKSGLPSDRFFAERPEGSVSTLKIQRTQQEDSAVYLCASSLIRGEQYFGPGTRLTVT.

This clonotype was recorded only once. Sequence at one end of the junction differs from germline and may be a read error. CDR3 in amino acids: CSVAQTPGAGGVERYF. In nucleotides, the CDR3 is TGCAGCGTTGCCCAGACGCCCGGGGCAGGGGGCGTCGAGCGGTACTTC. The chain links TRBV29-1 to TRBJ2-7; 8 bases agree with TRBD1. Germline V gene lookup returns CDR1 SQVTM and CDR2 ANQGSEA. This CDR3 region has 16 residues.

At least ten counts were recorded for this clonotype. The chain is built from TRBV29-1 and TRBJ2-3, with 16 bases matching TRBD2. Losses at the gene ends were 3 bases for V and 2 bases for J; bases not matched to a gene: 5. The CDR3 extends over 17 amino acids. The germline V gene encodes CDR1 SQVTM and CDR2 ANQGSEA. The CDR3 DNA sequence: TGCAGCGTTGATGGGACTAGCGGGAGGGGCCCCACAGATACGCAGTATTTT. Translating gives CSVDGTSGRGPTDTQYF.

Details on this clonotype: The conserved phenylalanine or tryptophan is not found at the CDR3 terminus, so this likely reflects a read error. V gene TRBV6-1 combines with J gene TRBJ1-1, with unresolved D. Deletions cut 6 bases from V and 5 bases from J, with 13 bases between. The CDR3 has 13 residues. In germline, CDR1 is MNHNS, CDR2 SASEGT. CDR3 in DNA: TGTGCCAGCAGGCCGGATAGTCTGACTGAAGCTTTCATT. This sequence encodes CASRPDSLTEAFI.

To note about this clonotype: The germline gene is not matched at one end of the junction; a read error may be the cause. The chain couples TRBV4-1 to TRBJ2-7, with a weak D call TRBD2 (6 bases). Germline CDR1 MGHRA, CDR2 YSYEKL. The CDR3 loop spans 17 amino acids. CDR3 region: CASSQEPTEGSSYDQYF. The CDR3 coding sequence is TGCGCTAGCAGCCAAGAACCTACGGAGGGGTCATCCTACGATCAGTACTTC.

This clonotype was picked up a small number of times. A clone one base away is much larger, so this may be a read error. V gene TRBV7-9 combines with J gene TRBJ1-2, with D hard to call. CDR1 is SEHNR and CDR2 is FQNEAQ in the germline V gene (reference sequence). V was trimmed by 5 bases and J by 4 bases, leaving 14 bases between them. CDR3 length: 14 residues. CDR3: CASSRTGPIYGYTF. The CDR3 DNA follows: TGTGCCAGCAGCCGTACCGGGCCAATCTATGGCTACACCTTC.

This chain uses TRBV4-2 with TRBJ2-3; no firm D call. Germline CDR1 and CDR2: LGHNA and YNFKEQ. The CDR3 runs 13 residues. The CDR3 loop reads CDSSQDSGDTQYF. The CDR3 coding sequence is TGTGATAGCAGCCAAGACTCGGGAGATACGCAGTATTTT.

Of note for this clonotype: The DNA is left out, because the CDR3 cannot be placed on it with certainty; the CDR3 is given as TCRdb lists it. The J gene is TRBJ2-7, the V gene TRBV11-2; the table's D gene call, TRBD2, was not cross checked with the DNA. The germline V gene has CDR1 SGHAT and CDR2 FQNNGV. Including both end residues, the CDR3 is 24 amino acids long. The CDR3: CASRSRDSAMYLCASSLAGTKQYF.

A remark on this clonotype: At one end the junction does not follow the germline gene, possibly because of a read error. DNA of the CDR3: TGTGCCTGCAGTGAACAGGGTACAGATACGCAGTATTTT. It encodes CACSEQGTDTQYF. This sequence joins TRBV6-1 and TRBJ2-3; a weak D match, TRBD1 (6 bases). The CDR3 is 13 amino acids. The germline V gene encodes CDR1 MNHNS and CDR2 SASEGT.

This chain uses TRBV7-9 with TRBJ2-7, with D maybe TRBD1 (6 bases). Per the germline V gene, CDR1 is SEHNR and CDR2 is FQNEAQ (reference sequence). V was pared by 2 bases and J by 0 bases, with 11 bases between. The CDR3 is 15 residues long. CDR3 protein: CASSLIVGGSYEQYF. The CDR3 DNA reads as TGTGCCAGCAGCTTAATTGTAGGGGGCTCCTACGAGCAGTACTTC.

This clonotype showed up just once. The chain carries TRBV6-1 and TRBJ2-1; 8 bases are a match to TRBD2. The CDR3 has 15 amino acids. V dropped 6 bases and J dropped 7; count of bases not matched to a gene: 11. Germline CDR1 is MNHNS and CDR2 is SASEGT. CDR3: CASREKAGGANEQFF. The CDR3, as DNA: TGTGCCAGCAGGGAGAAGGCGGGAGGTGCGAATGAGCAGTTCTTC.

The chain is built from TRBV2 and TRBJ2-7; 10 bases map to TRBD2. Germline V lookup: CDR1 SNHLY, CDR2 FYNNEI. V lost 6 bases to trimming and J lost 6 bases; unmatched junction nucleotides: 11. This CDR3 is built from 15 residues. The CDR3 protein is CASSPTSGNKGEQYF. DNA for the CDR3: TGTGCCAGCAGCCCTACTAGCGGGAATAAGGGCGAGCAGTACTTC. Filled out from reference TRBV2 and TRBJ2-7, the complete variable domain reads EPEVTQTPSHQVTQMGQEVILRCVPISNHLYFYWYRQILGQKVEFLVSFYNNEISEKSEIFDDQFSVERPDGSNFTLKIRSTKLEDSAMYFCASSPTSGNKGEQYFGPGTRLTVT.

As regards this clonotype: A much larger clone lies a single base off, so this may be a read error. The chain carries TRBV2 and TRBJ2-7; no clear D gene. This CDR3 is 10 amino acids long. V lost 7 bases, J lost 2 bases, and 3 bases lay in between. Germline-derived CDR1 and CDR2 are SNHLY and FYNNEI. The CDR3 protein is CASIAYEQYF. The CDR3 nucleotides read TGTGCCAGCATAGCCTACGAGCAGTACTTC.

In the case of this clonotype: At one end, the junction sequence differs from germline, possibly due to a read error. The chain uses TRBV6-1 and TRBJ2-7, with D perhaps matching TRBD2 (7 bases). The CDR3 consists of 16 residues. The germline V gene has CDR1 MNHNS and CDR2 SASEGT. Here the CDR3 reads CASSELAEGGGHDQYF. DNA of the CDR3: TGTGCCAGCAGTGAGTTAGCAGAGGGGGGGGGACACGACCAGTACTTC.

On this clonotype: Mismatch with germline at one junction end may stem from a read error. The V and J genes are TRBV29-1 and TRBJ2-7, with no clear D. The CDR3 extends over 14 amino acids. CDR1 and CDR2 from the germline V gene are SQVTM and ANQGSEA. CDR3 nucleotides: TGCAGCGTTGACAAATCGGGCAGCTCCTACGAGCAGTATTTC. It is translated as CSVDKSGSSYEQYF.

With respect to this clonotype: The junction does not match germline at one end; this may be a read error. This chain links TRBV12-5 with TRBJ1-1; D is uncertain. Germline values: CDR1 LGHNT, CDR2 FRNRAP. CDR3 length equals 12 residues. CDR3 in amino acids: CASGLEGSPSTF. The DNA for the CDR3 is TGTGCAAGTGGTTTGGAAGGGTCACCATCTACCTTT.